The 2 T cell receptor beta chains in this list originate from one sample, sequenced in a study of blood T cell repertoires in COVID-19. Profiled with immunoSEQ multiplex PCR; TCRdb holds only in-frame clones, not every one. The sample lists hundreds of thousands of clones; nearly 90% were seen once. Sequencing was carried out using PBMCs or T cells enriched from blood (not recorded which). The receptors stem from a woman younger than 30 with acute COVID-19.

This rearrangement joins TRBV4-1 to TRBJ2-4, with a possible D match to TRBD2 (7 bases). CDR3 length: 17 residues. V was trimmed by 2 bases and J by 1 base, leaving 15 bases between them. The V gene's germline CDR1 is MGHRA and CDR2 YSYEKL. This chain's CDR3 is CASSQMTGAGAKNIQYF. CDR3 DNA: TGCGCCAGCAGCCAAATGACAGGAGCGGGGGCCAAAAACATTCAGTACTTC.

CDR3 DNA: TGTGCCAGCAGTTCTCCAGGGACCGGGGAGCTGTTTTTT. Translation: CASSSPGTGELFF. The chain carries TRBV6-2 or TRBV6-3 and TRBJ2-2; D might be TRBD1 (5 bases). The V end lost 4 bases, the J end lost 5 bases, and 8 bases lay between the germline ends. CDR1 MNHEY and CDR2 SVGEGT come from the germline V gene. The CDR3 covers 13 residues.